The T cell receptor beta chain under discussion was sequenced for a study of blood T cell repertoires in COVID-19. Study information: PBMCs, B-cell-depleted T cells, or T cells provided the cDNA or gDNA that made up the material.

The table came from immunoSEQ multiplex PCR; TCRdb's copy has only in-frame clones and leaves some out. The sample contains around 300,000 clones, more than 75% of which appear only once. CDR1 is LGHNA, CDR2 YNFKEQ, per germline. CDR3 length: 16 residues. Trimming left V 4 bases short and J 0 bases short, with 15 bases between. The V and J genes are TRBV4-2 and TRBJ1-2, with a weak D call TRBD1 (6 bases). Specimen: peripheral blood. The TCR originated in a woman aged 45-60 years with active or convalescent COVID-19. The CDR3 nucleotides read TGTGCCAGCAGCCGGAGCTTGACAGGAACTAACTATGGCTACACCTTC. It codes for CASSRSLTGTNYGYTF.